The 2 T cell receptor beta chains given below trace back to one sample, sequenced in a study of beta chain features in type 1 diabetes (dated by TCRdb to the late 2010s). What these receptors recognize is not known. The library was made by the immunoSEQ multiplex PCR assay. The entire isolated RNA was reverse transcribed using the High Capacity cDNA Reverse Transcription Kit, and thus expressed TCRB transcripts were sequenced. TCRdb stores this immuneACCESS table with in-frame sequences only. Part of the clones is absent; in the studies checked, under half of the shortfall reflects unresolved V genes, and no reason is known for the rest. The sample table shows 640,000 or so clones, and roughly 13% are seen once. About 0.02% of the sample belongs to the ten largest clones. Broader findings and caveats from the paper: A moderate but significant shortening of TCRB CDR3 length was observed in type 1 diabetes patients in all four CD4+ subsets.

Sequencing was done on a sample of naive CD4+ T cells from blood. Explained via the paper, the cell subset or site label denotes: true naive CD4+ T cells. Receptor source: a man aged 18-30 years with type 1 diabetes.

This clone was counted between two and nine times. V is TRBV9 and J is TRBJ1-5, with D perhaps TRBD1 (6 bases). The CDR3 has 15 residues. Germline values: CDR1 SGDLS, CDR2 YYNGEE. V dropped 0 bases and J dropped 1 base, with 8 bases sitting between them. The CDR3 reads CASSVEGGSNQPQHF. The CDR3 nucleotides read TGTGCCAGCAGCGTAGAAGGGGGAAGCAATCAGCCCCAGCATTTT.

The genes are TRBV10-1 and TRBJ2-1; 7 nucleotides match TRBD1. CDR3 length equals 15 residues. Germline V lookup: CDR1 WNHNN, CDR2 SYGVQD (reference sequence). J gave up 9 bases and V 6 bases, and 14 bases lay outside the gene matches. The CDR3 here is CASSRDITGESEQFF. The CDR3 DNA is TGCGCCAGCAGCAGGGATATCACAGGGGAGAGTGAGCAGTTCTTC.